The next 24 T cell receptor beta chains were all read from a single sample in a study of patients and donors after allogeneic stem cell transplantation (TCRdb year 2020). Libraries were constructed by RT-PCR. Sequencing took place on a NextSeq 550. The raw public data were reprocessed by TCRdb itself: fastp quality trimming at Q25, MiXCR clonotype calling, in-frame beta chains only. CDR3 protein sequences are deduplicated, and each keeps its most common genes and DNA. This sample has about 39,000 distinct CDR3 sequences in its table, and under 35% of those were observed once. 72% of the sample is taken by the ten largest. The source material was blood, either unsorted or a sorted T cell fraction (not recorded which). The source of these receptors is a human donor who was either an allogeneic HSCT recipient or a stem cell or donor lymphocyte infusion donor (not recorded which). It is not recorded whose cells these are; they may come from a transplant donor.

By sample fraction, this clonotype is medium-sized (0.01 to 0.1%). The CDR3 region is CASSYSIGKGNTEAFF. CDR3 DNA sequence: TGTGCCAGCAGTTACTCGATAGGAAAGGGGAACACTGAAGCTTTCTTT. The chain recombines TRBV6-5 with TRBJ1-1; D remains ambiguous. From germline, CDR1 is MNHEY and CDR2 SVGAGI. Deletions cut 0 bases from V and 1 base from J, with 12 bases between. This CDR3 has 16 residues.

This clonotype turned up a few times. V and J are TRBV24-1 and TRBJ2-3, with 14 nucleotides matching TRBD2. With 1 base clipped from V and 1 base from J, the junction kept 12 bases outside the gene matches. The CDR3 sequence is 21 residues long. Germline V CDR1 and CDR2: KGHDR, SFDVKD. CDR3 loop: CATSDFPLGLAGEEGTDTQYF. The DNA for the CDR3 is TGTGCCACCAGTGATTTCCCCCTGGGACTAGCGGGAGAGGAGGGCACAGATACGCAGTATTTT.

This clonotype was counted only a few times. The V call is TRBV20-1, the J call TRBJ2-3, with D tentatively TRBD1 or TRBD2 (5 bases each). Germline V gene lookup returns CDR1 DFQATT and CDR2 SNEGSKA (reference sequence). This CDR3 is built from 12 residues. V dropped 7 bases and J dropped 2 bases, with 10 bases sitting between them. The CDR3 bases are TGCAGTGGGGACGGCTACACAGATACGCAGTATTTT. This gives the protein CSGDGYTDTQYF.

V gene TRBV5-1 combines with J gene TRBJ1-1, with 7 bases that match TRBD1. The CDR3 has 12 amino acids. After removal of 4 bases from V and 4 bases from J, the junction contained 1 base not matched to a gene. Germline CDR1 and CDR2: SGHRS and YFSETQ. CDR3 sequence (DNA): TGCGCCAGCAGCGAGGGGGCCACTGAAGCTTTCTTT. Its protein is CASSEGATEAFF.

The chain has TRBV14 and TRBJ1-2; 7 bases fit TRBD1. The V gene's germline CDR1 is SGHDN and CDR2 FVKESK. The CDR3 spans 13 residues. V dropped 4 bases and J dropped 7; count of bases not matched to a gene: 6. CDR3 sequence reads: CASSPTGAGGYTF. CDR3 bases: TGTGCCAGCAGCCCTACAGGGGCTGGTGGCTACACCTTC. The complete variable domain, with remaining parts taken from reference TRBV14 and TRBJ1-2, reads EAGVTQFPSHSVIEKGQTVTLRCDPISGHDNLYWYRRVMGKEIKFLLHFVKESKQDESGMPNNRFLAERTGGTYSTLKVQPAELEDSGVYFCASSPTGAGGYTFGSGTRLTVV.

This clonotype came up many times. The chain links TRBV12-3 or TRBV12-4 to TRBJ1-6; no clear D gene. V gave up 0 bases and J gave up 0 bases, with 9 bases separating them. The CDR3 consists of 17 residues. In nucleotides, the CDR3 is TGTGCCAGCAGTTTAGCGGCCATTAGCTCCTATAATTCACCCCTCCACTTT. Its protein is CASSLAAISSYNSPLHF.

This clonotype was picked up a small number of times. The chain has TRBV12-3 or TRBV12-4 and TRBJ2-7, with 8 bases matching TRBD2. J was trimmed by 2 bases and V by 1 base; bases with no gene match: 10. The length of the CDR3 is 17 residues. The CDR3 sequence is CASSLVPASGRAYEQYF. CDR3 in DNA: TGTGCCAGCAGTTTAGTCCCCGCCAGCGGGAGAGCCTACGAGCAGTACTTC.

This clonotype has more than one count but fewer than ten. V is TRBV5-1 and J is TRBJ1-1; no definite D call. Germline V lookup: CDR1 SGHRS, CDR2 YFSETQ. The CDR3 runs 14 residues. Between the trimmed V and J ends, which lost 0 bases and 0 bases, there was a span of 6 bases. CDR3 sequence reads: CASSLAPMNTEAFF. DNA for the CDR3: TGCGCCAGCAGCTTGGCACCGATGAACACTGAAGCTTTCTTT.

This clonotype has more than one count but fewer than ten. V and J are TRBV27 and TRBJ1-5, with D possibly being TRBD1 (6 bases). Trimming shortened V by 5 bases and J by 2 bases, and 16 bases separated the two germline ends. The V gene's germline CDR1 is MNHEY and CDR2 SMNVEV (reference sequence). The CDR3 is 16 amino acids. Written as DNA, the CDR3 is TGTGCCAGCAGTGGAACAGGGCTTAGGGGCAATCAGCCCCAGCATTTT. Translating gives CASSGTGLRGNQPQHF.

The V and J genes are TRBV7-9 and TRBJ1-3; no definite D call. This CDR3 comprises 11 residues. Germline CDR1 SEHNR, CDR2 FQNEAQ (reference sequence). Trimming removed 5 bases from V and 8 bases from J, with 7 bases in between. The chain's CDR3 is CASSALHTIYF. The CDR3 DNA is TGTGCCAGCAGCGCCCTCCACACCATATATTTT.

This clonotype was recorded many times. The chain combines TRBV7-2 with TRBJ1-3, with D possibly matching TRBD1 (6 bases). V was clipped by 5 bases and J by 0 bases, with 11 bases between them. CDR1 SGHTA and CDR2 FQGNSA come from the germline V gene. The CDR3 has 15 residues. The CDR3 spells CASSMRQVSGNTIYF. CDR3 in DNA: TGTGCCAGCAGCATGCGACAGGTCTCTGGAAACACCATATATTTT.

There are a few counts of this clonotype. V and J are TRBV12-3 or TRBV12-4 and TRBJ1-3; no firm D call. V was pared by 3 bases and J by 1 base, with 7 bases between. The CDR3 totals 14 residues. The CDR3 is CASSFEASGNTIYF. Written as DNA, the CDR3 is TGTGCCAGCAGTTTCGAAGCGTCTGGAAACACCATATATTTT.

The sample holds a few counts of this clonotype. A junction end diverges from the germline sequence, so it may reflect a read error. The chain joins TRBV12-3 or TRBV12-4 to TRBJ2-2; D perhaps matches TRBD2 (5 bases). This CDR3 has 13 residues. The CDR3 region is CASAAGLTGELFF. The DNA for the CDR3 is TGTGCCAGCGCCGCGGGCCTCACCGGGGAGCTATTTTTT.

The chain combines TRBV10-3 with TRBJ2-1; tentatively, D is TRBD1 (5 bases). V dropped 1 base and J dropped 6 bases, with 13 bases sitting between them. Germline CDR1 is ENHRY and CDR2 is SYGVKD. The CDR3 length is 15 residues. CDR3 residues: CAISEFTGRGNEQFF. The CDR3 DNA sequence: TGTGCCATCAGTGAGTTTACAGGACGAGGCAATGAGCAGTTCTTC.

The table lists this clonotype with a few counts. This chain connects TRBV5-6 to TRBJ1-2; D ambiguous. Germline CDR1 is SGHDT and CDR2 is YYEEEE. The CDR3 has 12 amino acids. V dropped 0 bases and J dropped 5 bases, with 5 bases sitting between them. The CDR3: CASSLGLYGYTF. CDR3 nucleotides: TGTGCCAGCAGCTTGGGGTTGTATGGCTACACCTTC. The full variable domain, with the rest looked up from reference TRBV5-6 and TRBJ1-2, is DAGVTQSPTHLIKTRGQQVTLRCSPKSGHDTVSWYQQALGQGPQFIFQYYEEEERQRGNFPDRFSGHQFPNYSSELNVNALLLGDSALYLCASSLGLYGYTFGSGTRLTVV.

The chain recombines TRBV5-1 with TRBJ2-1; 10 bases match TRBD2. V shed 0 bases, J shed 8 bases, and the junction held 14 bases outside the gene matches. The CDR3 is made up of 18 amino acids. The germline V gene has CDR1 SGHRS and CDR2 YFSETQ. For the CDR3, the DNA is TGCGCCAGCAGCTTGGTTAGAGCGGGAGGGCCGGCTCGAGATGAGCAGTTCTTC. It is translated as CASSLVRAGGPARDEQFF.

This clonotype has a count of ten or more. This chain joins TRBV6-6 and TRBJ1-1; D is unresolved. Germline V gene sequence: CDR1 MNHNY, CDR2 SVGAGI (reference sequence). The CDR3 totals 14 residues. With 6 bases removed from V and 0 bases from J, the gap between germline ends came to 11 bases. The chain's CDR3 is CASRRRLMNTEAFF. The CDR3 DNA is TGTGCCAGCAGACGGCGGTTGATGAACACTGAAGCTTTCTTT.

The chain joins TRBV9 to TRBJ2-2, with 7 bases aligning to TRBD2. Losses at the gene ends were 2 bases for V and 8 bases for J; bases not matched to a gene: 12. The germline gives CDR1 SGDLS, CDR2 YYNGEE. The CDR3 runs to 16 residues. The CDR3 sequence: CASSVGTSVKRGELFF. The CDR3 DNA reads TGTGCCAGCAGCGTGGGAACTAGCGTGAAGAGGGGGGAGCTGTTTTTT.

The chain joins TRBV9 to TRBJ1-3; TRBD1 matches at 10 bases. The junction had 7 bases not matched to a gene; V was cut back by 6 bases and J by 7 bases. The CDR3 runs to 14 residues. Germline values: CDR1 SGDLS, CDR2 YYNGEE. The CDR3 protein is CASIERDRGNTIYF. The CDR3 DNA is TGTGCCAGCATCGAGCGGGACAGGGGTAACACCATATATTTT.

This clonotype appeared a few times. The chain employs TRBV7-9 and TRBJ2-1; TRBD2 aligns across 9 bases. The CDR3 contains 16 residues. Germline V CDR1 and CDR2: SEHNR, FQNEAQ (reference sequence). J was trimmed by 7 bases and V by 0 bases; bases with no gene match: 7. The CDR3 DNA reads as TGTGCCAGCAGCTTAGCCCCCGGGACTAGCTCAAATGAGCAGTTCTTC. As protein: CASSLAPGTSSNEQFF.

This clonotype was counted many times. The chain is built from TRBV28 and TRBJ1-2; 8 bases line up with TRBD1. Germline V gene data show CDR1 as MDHEN and CDR2 as SYDVKM. CDR3 length equals 14 residues. The V gene end was trimmed by 3 bases and the J gene end by 7 bases; junction bases not matched to a gene: 7. CDR3 DNA sequence: TGTGCCAGCAGTTTCGGTGCCAGGGGGCTTGGCTACACCTTC. It yields the protein CASSFGARGLGYTF.

This chain links TRBV4-2 with TRBJ2-7; possibly TRBD2 for D (5 bases). Between the trimmed V and J ends, which lost 1 base and 0 bases, there was a span of 22 bases. The CDR3 consists of 19 residues. Germline CDR1 LGHNA, CDR2 YNFKEQ. For the CDR3, the DNA is TGTGCCAGCAGCCAAGTAAAGCTTCTTGGTAGCGACTCCTCCTACGAGCAGTACTTC. Protein sequence: CASSQVKLLGSDSSYEQYF.

The chain employs TRBV6-2 or TRBV6-3 and TRBJ2-2, with D perhaps assigned TRBD1 or TRBD2 (5 bases each). The CDR3 extends over 12 amino acids. V was shortened by 6 bases and J by 11 bases, with 13 bases between the two germline ends. Germline values: CDR1 MNHEY, CDR2 SVGEGT. CDR3 region: CASRTGRAELFF. The DNA of the CDR3 is TGTGCCAGCAGAACGGGACGGGCTGAGCTGTTTTTT.

V is TRBV5-8 and J is TRBJ1-1, with a possible D match to TRBD1 (5 bases). Germline CDR1 SGHTS, CDR2 YDEGEE. V shed 4 bases and J shed 0 bases, with 7 bases lying between them. The CDR3 length is 13 residues. The CDR3: CASSQQVNTEAFF. The CDR3 coding sequence is TGTGCCAGCAGCCAACAGGTGAACACTGAAGCTTTCTTT.